This entry lists 25 T cell receptor beta chains sequenced from one sample in a study of control samples from healthy donors and cancer patients. TCRdb keeps only in-frame clones here, not all; method: immunoSEQ multiplex PCR. The repertoire consists of about 160,000 clones, with 70% to 90% occurring once and the leading ten covering more than 10%. Specimen: blood. The receptors stem from a man aged 25-45 years in good health.

Concerning this clone: The same CDR3 arises from other DNA sequences in this sample as well. The chain is built from TRBV9 and TRBJ2-1, with D possibly called TRBD1 or TRBD2 (5 bases each). The CDR3 loop spans 12 amino acids. Trimming pared 2 bases from V and 7 bases from J, leaving 7 bases between. From germline, CDR1 is SGDLS and CDR2 YYNGEE. The CDR3 reads CASSVEGNEQFF. CDR3 DNA sequence: TGTGCCAGCAGCGTCGAGGGGAATGAGCAGTTCTTC.

This chain links TRBV5-1 with TRBJ1-1; D perhaps matches TRBD1 (6 bases). The germline CDR1 and CDR2 sequences are SGHRS and YFSETQ. The CDR3 covers 14 residues. V was shortened by 4 bases and J by 1 base, with 11 bases between the two germline ends. The CDR3 bases are TGCGCCAGCAGCGTGGACAGTGGGAACACTGAAGCTTTCTTT. This encodes CASSVDSGNTEAFF.

This clone was seen only once. V is TRBV19 and J is TRBJ1-5, with D perhaps matching TRBD1 (5 bases). Between the trimmed V and J ends, which lost 0 bases and 6 bases, there was a span of 18 bases. This CDR3 spans 17 amino acids. Germline V gene sequence: CDR1 LNHDA, CDR2 SQIVND (reference sequence). In nucleotides, the CDR3 is TGTGCCAGTAGTATAGATCTATGGGTTCTCCAGGGTCAGCCCCAGCATTTT. Its protein is CASSIDLWVLQGQPQHF.

This sequence joins TRBV5-1 and TRBJ2-2; perhaps TRBD1 as D (5 bases). CDR1 SGHRS and CDR2 YFSETQ come from the germline V gene. This CDR3 is 16 amino acids long. V was pared by 4 bases and J by 0 bases, with 13 bases between. CDR3 in amino acids: CASSPRTQTNTGELFF. CDR3 coding DNA: TGCGCCAGCAGCCCCAGGACACAAACGAACACCGGGGAGCTGTTTTTT.

The V and J genes are TRBV28 and TRBJ2-4; D might be TRBD1 or TRBD2, each matching 5 bases. Germline V CDR1 and CDR2: MDHEN, SYDVKM. The CDR3 covers 19 residues. V shed 6 bases and J shed 0 bases, with 24 bases lying between them. The CDR3 loop is CASSPISHGSGAAKNIQYF. DNA of the CDR3: TGTGCCAGCAGCCCCATTAGTCATGGATCCGGGGCAGCCAAAAACATTCAGTACTTC. Using reference TRBV28 and TRBJ2-4 for the parts outside the CDR3, the full variable domain is DVKVTQSSRYLVKRTGEKVFLECVQDMDHENMFWYRQDPGLGLRLIYFSYDVKMKEKGDIPEGYSVSREKKERFSLILESASTNQTSMYLCASSPISHGSGAAKNIQYFGAGTRLSVL.

The chain employs TRBV24-1 and TRBJ2-7; D not resolved. This CDR3 is built from 15 residues. Trimming removed 1 base from V and 4 bases from J, with 13 bases in between. Germline loops: CDR1 KGHDR, CDR2 SFDVKD. CDR3 loop: CATSDFPQGRYEQYF. The CDR3 bases are TGTGCCACCAGTGATTTTCCCCAAGGGCGGTACGAGCAGTACTTC.

J is TRBJ1-5 and V is TRBV7-9; D not certain. The CDR3 runs 12 residues. The germline CDR1 and CDR2 sequences are SEHNR and FQNEAQ (reference sequence). V was cut by 1 base and J by 4 bases, with 2 bases left in between. Written as DNA, the CDR3 is TGTGCCAGCAGCTTAGAAAATCAGCCCCAGCATTTT. Protein sequence: CASSLENQPQHF.

Comment on this clone: Other DNA sequences in the same sample also yield this CDR3. The chain combines TRBV5-1 with TRBJ2-7, with TRBD2 matching 8 bases. J gave up 0 bases and V 4 bases, and 9 bases lay outside the gene matches. This CDR3 has 16 amino acids. Germline V gene sequence: CDR1 SGHRS, CDR2 YFSETQ. The CDR3 bases are TGCGCCAGCAGCCTGAGATCGGGGGGGAGCTCCTACGAGCAGTACTTC. Encoded protein: CASSLRSGGSSYEQYF.

The rearrangement links TRBV19 to TRBJ2-1; no clear D. V shed 7 bases and J shed 4 bases, with 8 bases lying between them. This CDR3 has 12 amino acids. Germline values: CDR1 LNHDA, CDR2 SQIVND (reference sequence). The CDR3 region has the DNA TGTGCCAGTATTGGACCGTACAATGAGCAGTTCTTC. Protein: CASIGPYNEQFF.

This chain joins TRBV7-2 and TRBJ1-2; D possibly corresponds to TRBD1 (6 bases). The CDR3 sequence is 14 residues long. V lost 4 bases, J lost 4 bases, and 13 bases lay in between. Germline CDR1 reads SGHTA; CDR2 reads FQGNSA. The CDR3 region has the DNA TGTGCCAGCAGCTCTCTAACAGGGCCCTATGGCTACACCTTC. As protein: CASSSLTGPYGYTF.

This sequence joins TRBV5-1 and TRBJ2-2, with D perhaps assigned TRBD1 or TRBD2 (5 bases each). Trimming stripped 2 bases from V and 7 bases from J, with 15 bases between. In germline, CDR1 is SGHRS, CDR2 YFSETQ. This CDR3 is 15 amino acids long. CDR3 protein: CASSLQGVRDGELFF. In DNA, the CDR3 is TGCGCCAGCAGCTTACAAGGGGTTCGGGACGGGGAGCTGTTTTTT.

The chain uses TRBV6-6 and TRBJ2-4, with D perhaps being TRBD1 or TRBD2 (5 bases each). This CDR3 has 14 amino acids. Germline-derived CDR1 and CDR2 are MNHNY and SVGAGI (reference sequence). Trimming took off 2 bases at V and 7 bases at J, with 12 bases between the two ends. The CDR3 DNA is TGTGCCAGCAGTTACCGGGACCAACGGAACATTCAGTACTTC. Translation gives CASSYRDQRNIQYF.

A single count supports this clone. This specimen includes other DNA sequences encoding the same CDR3. The gene calls are TRBV7-9 and TRBJ2-7; no definite D call. Germline V gene data show CDR1 as SEHNR and CDR2 as FQNEAQ (reference sequence). The CDR3 is made up of 14 amino acids. The V end was cut by 5 bases, the J end by 2 bases, with 13 bases between. Here the CDR3 DNA reads TGTGCCAGCAGCCCCCACTGGGGTACCTACGAGCAGTACTTC. Translation gives CASSPHWGTYEQYF.

This chain joins TRBV20-1 and TRBJ1-4; no reliable D call. CDR1 and CDR2 from the germline V gene are DFQATT and SNEGSKA (reference sequence). The CDR3 length is 14 residues. The germline V and J ends were trimmed by 3 bases and 7 bases, with 15 bases remaining between them. CDR3 region: CSASSRPGSEKLFF. The DNA of the CDR3 is TGCAGTGCTAGTAGCCGCCCCGGGAGTGAAAAACTGTTTTTT.

This rearrangement joins TRBV7-9 to TRBJ2-1; D may match TRBD1 or TRBD2 (6 bases each). This CDR3 has 15 amino acids. CDR1 SEHNR and CDR2 FQNEAQ come from the germline V gene (reference sequence). The V gene lost 4 bases and the J gene lost 6 bases, with 16 bases spanning the gap. The CDR3 reads CASSSGGGEGNEQFF. As DNA, the CDR3 is TGTGCCAGCAGCTCTGGAGGGGGTGAAGGCAATGAGCAGTTCTTC. Full variable domain (rest looked up from reference TRBV7-9 and TRBJ2-1): DTGVSQNPRHKITKRGQNVTFRCDPISEHNRLYWYRQTLGQGPEFLTYFQNEAQLEKSRLLSDRFSAERPKGSFSTLEIQRTEQGDSAMYLCASSSGGGEGNEQFFGPGTRLTVL.

The chain links TRBV11-2 to TRBJ1-1, with 7 bases aligning to TRBD1. Germline V gives CDR1 SGHAT, CDR2 FQNNGV. There are 18 residues in the CDR3. V was clipped by 4 bases and J by 0 bases; unmatched bases: 14. CDR3 protein: CASSWPSTGEGMNTEAFF. In nucleotides, the CDR3 is TGTGCCAGCAGCTGGCCTTCTACAGGGGAGGGAATGAACACTGAAGCTTTCTTT. Full variable domain (remainder filled in from reference TRBV11-2 and TRBJ1-1): EAGVAQSPRYKIIEKRQSVAFWCNPISGHATLYWYQQILGQGPKLLIQFQNNGVVDDSQLPKDRFSAERLKGVDSTLKIQPAKLEDSAVYLCASSWPSTGEGMNTEAFFGQGTRLTVV.

This chain uses TRBV5-1 with TRBJ2-2; 8 positions match TRBD2. The germline gives CDR1 SGHRS, CDR2 YFSETQ. The trim removed 4 bases at V and 0 bases at J, leaving 5 bases unmatched. The CDR3 loop spans 16 amino acids. The CDR3 nucleotides read TGCGCCAGCAGCCCGGGGGGGGCCCCGAACACCGGGGAGCTGTTTTTT. Translated: CASSPGGAPNTGELFF.

The V gene is TRBV7-6, the J gene TRBJ2-3; D unresolved. This CDR3 region has 14 residues. Germline values: CDR1 SGHVS, CDR2 FNYEAQ. The V and J ends lost 0 bases and 6 bases respectively, with 10 bases between them. The CDR3 loop reads CASSLALGWDTQYF. CDR3 sequence (DNA): TGTGCCAGCAGCTTAGCGCTAGGCTGGGATACGCAGTATTTT.

V usage is TRBV19 and J usage is TRBJ2-1; no definite D call. V was pared by 3 bases and J by 6 bases, with 6 bases between. CDR1 LNHDA and CDR2 SQIVND come from the germline V gene (reference sequence). The CDR3 is made up of 12 amino acids. CDR3 sequence: CASSIRSNEQFF. CDR3 bases: TGTGCCAGTAGTATTAGGAGCAATGAGCAGTTCTTC.

The V call is TRBV7-9, the J call TRBJ1-1, with TRBD1 as a possible D gene (6 bases). Trimming left V 5 bases short and J 5 bases short, with 15 bases between. CDR1 and CDR2 (germline): SEHNR, FQNEAQ (reference sequence). The length of the CDR3 is 14 residues. The CDR3 here is CASSLSWGLTEAFF. The CDR3 bases are TGTGCCAGCAGCCTAAGTTGGGGGCTAACTGAAGCTTTCTTT.

This clone was counted a single time. CDR3 DNA sequence: TGTGCCAGCAGCCAAGGGACAGGCATCTCTGGAAACACCATATATTTT. It codes for CASSQGTGISGNTIYF. V usage is TRBV14 and J usage is TRBJ1-3; 7 bases align to TRBD1. The CDR3 extends over 16 amino acids. In germline, CDR1 is SGHDN, CDR2 FVKESK. The junction had 3 bases not matched to a gene; V was cut back by 1 base and J by 0 bases.

The J gene is TRBJ1-2, the V gene TRBV28, with 7 bases aligning to TRBD1. From germline, CDR1 is MDHEN and CDR2 SYDVKM. The CDR3 runs to 13 residues. Losses at the gene ends were 4 bases for V and 8 bases for J; bases not matched to a gene: 7. CDR3 sequence (DNA): TGTGCCAGCAGTTCGTCTTACAGGGGCGGCTACACCTTC. Amino acid sequence: CASSSSYRGGYTF.

This chain joins TRBV6-5 and TRBJ2-1; tentatively, D is TRBD1 or TRBD2 (5 bases each). This CDR3 is built from 15 residues. Germline values: CDR1 MNHEY, CDR2 SVGAGI. Trimming stripped 6 bases from V and 9 bases from J, with 21 bases between. The DNA for the CDR3 is TGTGCCAGCAGCCCCGATCGGACCCGAGGGGCTGAGCAGTTCTTC. Protein: CASSPDRTRGAEQFF.

V is TRBV29-1 and J is TRBJ2-7; D gene ambiguous. CDR1 and CDR2 (germline): SQVTM, ANQGSEA. This CDR3 spans 11 amino acids. The V and J ends lost 5 bases and 7 bases respectively, with 12 bases between them. The CDR3 DNA sequence: TGCAGCGTTTCCATGGAGAGGGAGCAGTACTTC. This gives the protein CSVSMEREQYF.

This chain joins TRBV5-5 and TRBJ1-2; D remains ambiguous. The length of the CDR3 is 13 residues. The germline V and J ends were trimmed by 0 bases and 3 bases, with 6 bases remaining between them. In germline, CDR1 is SGHKS, CDR2 YYEKEE (reference sequence). CDR3 DNA: TGTGCCAGCAGCTTGGAGGGAGACTATGGCTACACCTTC. Amino acid sequence: CASSLEGDYGYTF.